This section outlines one T cell receptor (beta chain) sequence together with its context. The antigen it binds to is not known. No base-level quality is on record; no much larger clone is a single base apart. V was cut back by 6 bases and J by 4 bases, leaving a gap of 12 bases between them. For CDR1 and CDR2, the germline V gene (reference sequence) lists SEHNR and FQNEAQ. The CDR3 holds 13 amino acids from the cysteine to the phenylalanine. Just CDR3 DNA is preserved here, 39 bases in frame from base 1. TCRbeta CDR3 regions were amplified from genomic DNA by means of the immunoSEQ Assay, a bias-controlled multiplex PCR. For the original study's pipeline: The number of nucleated cells in each sample was estimated from the amplification of reference gene primers within the assay. To quantify the absolute abundance of each unique TCRbeta CDR3 rearrangement, sequence reads were collapsed and filtered. Productive Simpson clonality was computed per sample as the square root of Simpson's diversity index over productive rearrangements. The source is immuneACCESS, and TCRdb retained only in-frame sequences with V and J called. Part of the clones is not carried over; for the studies checked, unresolved V genes explain less than half of this, and the remainder is unexplained. D and trimming were read from the DNA, whereas the V and J calls and clone size are those reported in that table. This sample lists 40,000 to 45,000 clones; around 90% were detected once. The ten largest account for about 22% of the sample.

This record belongs to a study of blood T cell repertoires in COVID-19 (dated by TCRdb to about 2020). About the full investigation: The collaborator samples originated in the United States, Italy and Spain and spanned the acute and convalescent phases of COVID-19. A de-identified subject ID, COVID-19 status, age in years and sex were almost always included in the sample metadata. Where HLA class I and class II types were available, the types were taken from metadata supplied by the sample provider, not from assay-based typing. The dataset comprised deeply sampled blood TCRbeta repertoires from subjects exposed to, actively infected with, or recovered from COVID-19. The repertoires were released in a freely available public database meant as a resource for research on the immune response to SARS-CoV-2. The prospective study material was composed of cDNA or gDNA derived from T cells, B-cell-depleted T cells, or PBMCs. Samples were obtained from the ongoing ImmuneRACE study (first 160 participants) and from over 1,000 subjects provided by 6 global collaborators.

Each collaborating institution followed its own protocols to collect whole blood in K2EDTA tubes. For TCRbeta analysis, collaborators shipped samples as frozen whole blood, isolated PBMCs, or DNA extracted from either of those sample types. The paper's findings and limits, for the study overall: The amount of clinical and demographic metadata varied by source and participant and was provided uncurated.

The sequence links TRBV7-9 to TRBJ1-1; the D gene is possibly TRBD1, with 5 bases matching. The TCR originated in a man aged 45-65 years with active COVID-19. The specimen sequenced was peripheral blood. The CDR3 region has the sequence CASREVGGTEAFF. The DNA sequence follows: TGTGCCAGCAGGGAGGTGGGGGGCACTGAAGCTTTCTTT. The full variable domain, completed from the reference TRBV7-9 and TRBJ1-1 proteins outside the CDR3, reads DTGVSQNPRHKITKRGQNVTFRCDPISEHNRLYWYRQTLGQGPEFLTYFQNEAQLEKSRLLSDRFSAERPKGSFSTLEIQRTEQGDSAMYLCASREVGGTEAFFGQGTRLTVV.